This T cell receptor (beta chain) appears in the sequencing data of a study of blood T cells in healthy people across ages. This CDR3 is 13 amino acids long. The germline gives CDR1 DFQATT, CDR2 SNEGSKA (reference sequence). Trimming at V came to 2 bases and at J to 6 bases, leaving 5 bases not matched to a gene. This clonotype was counted only a few times. Using a J-beta primer mix together with a sample-barcoded 5' primer, a second PCR was run for roughly 6 to 12 cycles. A template-switch adaptor that had 12 random nucleotides put a tag on each cDNA molecule. TCRdb redid the calling of the 5' RACE reads with MiXCR, one entry per CDR3 protein. The sample holds about 580,000 distinct CDR3 sequences, roughly 48% seen once.

The chain has TRBV20-1 and TRBJ1-2; 8 positions match TRBD1. The sequencing sample was made of blood. This sequence originates from an older man in good health. The CDR3 loop is CSARQGASHGYTF. DNA of the CDR3: TGCAGTGCTAGACAGGGGGCCAGCCATGGCTACACCTTC.